This T cell receptor beta chain was recovered during a study of T cell responses to AZD1222 COVID-19 vaccine. Study results and limitations: Spike as a whole was targeted by vaccine-associated CD4 TCRs, dominant at 160-218 and 743-854.

Assay: immunoSEQ multiplex PCR; the TCRdb copy retains only in-frame clones and omits some. The table has some 180,000 clones, around 92% seen once. The length of the CDR3 is 18 residues. CDR1 is LNHDA, CDR2 SQIVND, per germline (reference sequence). V gave up 0 bases and J gave up 4 bases; unmatched junction bases: 10. As concerns this clone: The antigen remains undetermined.

The sample in question was peripheral blood, obtained on day 0 of AZD1222 vaccination. The TCR originated in an adult in good health. This chain links TRBV19 with TRBJ2-2, with 8 bases aligning to TRBD2. This CDR3 reads CASSIDDWAGGRTGELFF. The CDR3 DNA is TGTGCCAGTAGTATAGATGATTGGGCGGGGGGCCGCACCGGGGAGCTGTTTTTT.